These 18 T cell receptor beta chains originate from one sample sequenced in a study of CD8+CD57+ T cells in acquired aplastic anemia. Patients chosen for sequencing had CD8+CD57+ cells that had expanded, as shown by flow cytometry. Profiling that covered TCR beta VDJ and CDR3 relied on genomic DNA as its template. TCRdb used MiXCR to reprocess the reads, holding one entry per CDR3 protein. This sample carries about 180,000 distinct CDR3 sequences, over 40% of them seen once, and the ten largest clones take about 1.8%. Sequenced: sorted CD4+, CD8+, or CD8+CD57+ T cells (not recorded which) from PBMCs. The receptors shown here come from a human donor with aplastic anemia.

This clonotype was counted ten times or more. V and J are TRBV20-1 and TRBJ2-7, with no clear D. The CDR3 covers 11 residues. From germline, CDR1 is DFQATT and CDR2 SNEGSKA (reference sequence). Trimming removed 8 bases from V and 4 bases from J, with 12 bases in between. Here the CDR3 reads CSSEVRYEQYF. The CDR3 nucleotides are TGCAGTTCCGAGGTCCGTTACGAGCAGTACTTC.

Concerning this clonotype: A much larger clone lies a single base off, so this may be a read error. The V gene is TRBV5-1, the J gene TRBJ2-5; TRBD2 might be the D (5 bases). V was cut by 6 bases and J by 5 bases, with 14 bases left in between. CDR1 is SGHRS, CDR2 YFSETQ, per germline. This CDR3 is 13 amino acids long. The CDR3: CASIGEPAETQYF. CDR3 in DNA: TGCGCCAGCATTGGGGAGCCGGCTGAGACCCAGTACTTC.

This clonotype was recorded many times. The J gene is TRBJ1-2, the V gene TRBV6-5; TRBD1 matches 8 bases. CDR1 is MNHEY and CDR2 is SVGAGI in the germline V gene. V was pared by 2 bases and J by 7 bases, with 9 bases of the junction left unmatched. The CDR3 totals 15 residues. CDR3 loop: CASSYQARTGGGYTF. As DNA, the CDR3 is TGTGCCAGCAGTTACCAAGCCCGAACAGGGGGTGGCTACACCTTC.

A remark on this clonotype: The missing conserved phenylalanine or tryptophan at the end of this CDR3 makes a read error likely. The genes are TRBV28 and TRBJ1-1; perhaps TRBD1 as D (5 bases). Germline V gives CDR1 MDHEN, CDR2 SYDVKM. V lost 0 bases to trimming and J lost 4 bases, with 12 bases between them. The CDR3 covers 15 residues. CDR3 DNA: TGTGCCAGCAGTTTATGGGCCTCAGGGCGCACTGAAGCTTTCTTA. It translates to CASSLWASGRTEAFL.

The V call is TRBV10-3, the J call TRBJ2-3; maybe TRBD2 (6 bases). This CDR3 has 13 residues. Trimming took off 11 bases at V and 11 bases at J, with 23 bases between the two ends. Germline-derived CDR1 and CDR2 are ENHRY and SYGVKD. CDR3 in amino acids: CAFGGPSYNEQYF. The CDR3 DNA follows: TGTGCCTTCGGGGGTCCTTCCTACAATGAGCAGTATTTT.

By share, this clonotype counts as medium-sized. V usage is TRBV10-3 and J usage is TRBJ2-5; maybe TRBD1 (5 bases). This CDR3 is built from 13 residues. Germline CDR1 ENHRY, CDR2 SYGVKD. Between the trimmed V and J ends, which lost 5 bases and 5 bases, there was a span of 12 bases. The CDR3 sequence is CAISQQVSETQYF. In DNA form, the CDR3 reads TGTGCCATCAGTCAACAGGTTTCGGAGACCCAGTACTTC.

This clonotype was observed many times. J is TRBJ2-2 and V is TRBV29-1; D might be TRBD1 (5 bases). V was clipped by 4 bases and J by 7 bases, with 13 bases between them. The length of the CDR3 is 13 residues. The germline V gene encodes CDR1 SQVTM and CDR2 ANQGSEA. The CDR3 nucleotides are TGCAGCGTTGTTGGACAAAGAGGCGGGGAGCTGTTTTTT. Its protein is CSVVGQRGGELFF.

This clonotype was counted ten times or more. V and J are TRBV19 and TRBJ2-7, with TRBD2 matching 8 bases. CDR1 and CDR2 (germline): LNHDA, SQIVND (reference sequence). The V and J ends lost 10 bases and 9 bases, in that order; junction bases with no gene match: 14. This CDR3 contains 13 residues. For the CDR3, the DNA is TGTGCCACCAGGGGTGCGGGGGGCGCGTGGCAGTACTTC. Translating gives CATRGAGGAWQYF.

The CDR3 here is CASSQGPRTGRFVYF. The CDR3, as DNA: TGCGCCAGCAGCCAAGGACCGAGGACAGGGCGATTCGTGTACTTC. The gene calls are TRBV4-1 and TRBJ2-7; TRBD1 aligns across 8 bases. J gave up 12 bases and V 1 base, and 14 bases lay outside the gene matches. In germline, CDR1 is MGHRA, CDR2 YSYEKL. The CDR3 contains 15 residues.

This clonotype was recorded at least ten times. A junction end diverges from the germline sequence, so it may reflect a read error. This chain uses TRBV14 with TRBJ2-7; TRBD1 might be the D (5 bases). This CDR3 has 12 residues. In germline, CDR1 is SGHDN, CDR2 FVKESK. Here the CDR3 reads CASGQGLHEQYF. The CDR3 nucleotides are TGTGCCAGCGGCCAGGGTTTACACGAGCAGTACTTC.

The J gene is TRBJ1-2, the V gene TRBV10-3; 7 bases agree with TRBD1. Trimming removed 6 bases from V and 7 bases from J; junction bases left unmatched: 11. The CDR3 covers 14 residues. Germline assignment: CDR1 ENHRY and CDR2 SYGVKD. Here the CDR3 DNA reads TGTGCCATCAGCCAGGGGGTGGCATTCTCTGGCTACACCTTC. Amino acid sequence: CAISQGVAFSGYTF.

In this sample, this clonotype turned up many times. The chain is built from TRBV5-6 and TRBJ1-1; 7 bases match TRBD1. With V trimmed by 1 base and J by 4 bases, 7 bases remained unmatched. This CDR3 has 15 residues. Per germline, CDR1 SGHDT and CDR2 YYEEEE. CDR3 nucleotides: TGTGCCAGCAGCTTGTACGCGACAGGGAGCACTGAAGCTTTCTTT. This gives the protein CASSLYATGSTEAFF.

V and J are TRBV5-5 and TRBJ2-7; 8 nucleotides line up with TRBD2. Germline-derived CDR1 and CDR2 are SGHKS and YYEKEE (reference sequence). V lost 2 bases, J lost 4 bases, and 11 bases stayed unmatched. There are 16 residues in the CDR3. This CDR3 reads CASSFFPAGESYEQYF. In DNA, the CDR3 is TGTGCCAGCAGCTTCTTCCCAGCGGGAGAAAGTTACGAGCAGTACTTC.

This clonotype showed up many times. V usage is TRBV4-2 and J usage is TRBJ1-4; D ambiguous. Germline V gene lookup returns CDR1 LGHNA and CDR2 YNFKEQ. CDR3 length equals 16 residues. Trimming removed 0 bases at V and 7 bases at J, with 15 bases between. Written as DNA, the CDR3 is TGTGCCAGCAGCCAAGAAGTGAGGCAGGTCGTTGAAAAACTGTTTTTT. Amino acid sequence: CASSQEVRQVVEKLFF.

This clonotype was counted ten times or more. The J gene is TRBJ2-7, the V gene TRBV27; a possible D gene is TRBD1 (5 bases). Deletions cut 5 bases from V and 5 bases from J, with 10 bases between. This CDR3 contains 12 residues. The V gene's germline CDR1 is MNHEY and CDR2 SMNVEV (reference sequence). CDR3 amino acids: CASSPRTNEQYF. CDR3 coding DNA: TGTGCCAGCAGTCCCAGGACAAACGAGCAGTACTTC.

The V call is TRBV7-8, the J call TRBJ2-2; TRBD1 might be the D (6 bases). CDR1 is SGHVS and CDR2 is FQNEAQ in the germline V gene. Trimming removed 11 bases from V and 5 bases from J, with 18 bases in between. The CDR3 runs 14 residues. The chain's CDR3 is CAGGQRAGTGELFF. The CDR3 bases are TGTGCCGGAGGACAGAGGGCAGGGACCGGGGAGCTGTTTTTT.

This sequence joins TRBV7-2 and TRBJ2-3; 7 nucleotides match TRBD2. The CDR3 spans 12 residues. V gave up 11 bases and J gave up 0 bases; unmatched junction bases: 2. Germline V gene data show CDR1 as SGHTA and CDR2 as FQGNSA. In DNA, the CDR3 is TGTGCCGGGGGGGGGAGCACAGATACGCAGTATTTT. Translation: CAGGGSTDTQYF.

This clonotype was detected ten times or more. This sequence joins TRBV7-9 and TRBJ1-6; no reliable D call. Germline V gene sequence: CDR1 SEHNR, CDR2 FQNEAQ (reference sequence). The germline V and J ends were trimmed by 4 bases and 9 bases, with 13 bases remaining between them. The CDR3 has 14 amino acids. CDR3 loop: CASSSGIRGSPLHF. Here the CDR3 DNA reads TGTGCCAGCAGCTCCGGGATTCGCGGTTCACCCCTCCACTTT.